This T cell receptor beta chain was identified in a study of cytomegalovirus exposure and HLA in healthy donors. Overall study findings and caveats: Some V segments could not be told apart, so they were left out, TRBV6-2 and TRBV6-3 among them.

PCR primers comprised 60 Vbeta and 13 Jbeta primers. The table came from immunoSEQ multiplex PCR; TCRdb's copy has only in-frame clones and leaves some out. The repertoire holds around 120,000 clones, with around 79% as singletons. This clone came up a few times. Its antigen is unknown. V was trimmed by 5 bases and J by 3 bases, leaving 16 bases between them. Germline V gene data show CDR1 as SGHTA and CDR2 as FQGNSA. There are 15 residues in the CDR3. This TCR was recovered from a woman aged 25 to 39 in good health and CMV-seropositive. The V gene is TRBV7-2, the J gene TRBJ1-1; a possible D gene is TRBD1 (5 bases). Sequencing input: PBMCs. The CDR3 sequence is CASSPQGGRDTEAFF. The CDR3 DNA follows: TGTGCCAGCAGCCCCCAGGGAGGGCGGGACACTGAAGCTTTCTTT.